The 8 T cell receptor beta chains below all came from one sample that was sequenced in a study of regulatory T cells in long-lasting Graves disease. Time point specified: newly diagnosed GD, antithyroid drugs for less than 3 months. Isolated PBMC RNA provided the starting material for the TCR library. The authors built TCR beta libraries using iRepertoire HTBI primers and Arm-PCR of CDR3 regions. TCRdb used MiXCR to reprocess the multiplex PCR reads, holding one entry per CDR3 protein. The sample lists over 500,000 distinct CDR3 sequences; about 16% were seen once. These same records also appear under a second study, on T cells in Graves' hyperthyroidism and ophthalmopathy.

The sample in question was peripheral blood mononuclear cells (PBMCs), obtained at new diagnosis, from a patient treated with antithyroid drugs. Receptors were obtained from a man younger than 30 with Graves disease.

This clonotype was observed many times. The chain carries TRBV5-1 and TRBJ1-2, with unresolved D. This CDR3 is 12 amino acids long. With 4 bases removed from V and 7 bases from J, the gap between germline ends came to 11 bases. CDR1 SGHRS and CDR2 YFSETQ come from the germline V gene. In nucleotides, the CDR3 is TGCGCCAGCAGCCTAGAGAGGGTTGGCTACACCTTC. It specifies CASSLERVGYTF.

V is TRBV7-9 and J is TRBJ2-3; 8 nucleotides line up with TRBD1. Germline assignment: CDR1 SEHNR and CDR2 FQNEAQ (reference sequence). V dropped 0 bases and J dropped 5; count of bases not matched to a gene: 7. This CDR3 contains 16 residues. CDR3 nucleotide sequence: TGTGCCAGCAGCTTAGCAGCCAGGGGGCTTGGAGATACGCAGTATTTT. Translated, it gives CASSLAARGLGDTQYF. Variable domain in full (rest from reference TRBV7-9 and TRBJ2-3): DTGVSQNPRHKITKRGQNVTFRCDPISEHNRLYWYRQTLGQGPEFLTYFQNEAQLEKSRLLSDRFSAERPKGSFSTLEIQRTEQGDSAMYLCASSLAARGLGDTQYFGPGTRLTVL.

This clonotype was seen a few times. This rearrangement joins TRBV18 to TRBJ1-6, with D unclear. V was trimmed by 3 bases and J by 4 bases, leaving 13 bases between them. CDR3 length equals 16 residues. In germline, CDR1 is KGHSH, CDR2 LQKENI. CDR3 nucleotide sequence: TGTGCCAGCTCACCCCCCGTTCCGGCTTATAATTCACCCCTCCACTTT. It specifies CASSPPVPAYNSPLHF.

This clonotype occurred a few times. This chain connects TRBV6-1 to TRBJ2-7, with a weak D call TRBD1 (6 bases). CDR3 length: 15 amino acids. The V gene's germline CDR1 is MNHNS and CDR2 SASEGT. With 4 bases removed from V and 0 bases from J, the gap between germline ends came to 13 bases. In DNA, the CDR3 is TGTGCCAGCAGTGCCACCGGGACACTCTCCTACGAGCAGTACTTC. It translates to CASSATGTLSYEQYF.

In its sample, this clonotype was seen many times. V is TRBV18 and J is TRBJ1-5; D is unresolved. V shed 5 bases and J shed 9 bases, with 11 bases lying between them. CDR1 is KGHSH, CDR2 LQKENI, per germline. CDR3 size: 12 residues. In nucleotides, the CDR3 is TGTGCCAGCTCAAGTCCCAAAGGGCCCCAGCATTTT. This codes for CASSSPKGPQHF.

The chain recombines TRBV3-1 with TRBJ1-6; D is uncertain. The CDR3 length is 14 residues. Germline V gene data show CDR1 as LGHDT and CDR2 as YNNKEL (reference sequence). Trimming removed 3 bases from V and 5 bases from J, with 8 bases in between. As DNA, the CDR3 is TGTGCCAGCAGCCACCGGGAGAATAATTCACCCCTCCACTTT. Protein sequence: CASSHRENNSPLHF. Supplemented by reference TRBV3-1 and TRBJ1-6, the full variable domain reads DTAVSQTPKYLVTQMGNDKSIKCEQNLGHDTMYWYKQDSKKFLKIMFSYNNKELIINETVPNRFSPKSPDKAHLNLHINSLELGDSAVYFCASSHRENNSPLHFGNGTRLTVT.

The chain couples TRBV12-3 or TRBV12-4 to TRBJ2-2; D is perhaps TRBD2 (6 bases). The length of the CDR3 is 14 residues. V lost 1 base and J 8 bases, leaving 11 bases between the germline ends. CDR3 loop: CASSLGTSSGELFF. The CDR3 bases are TGTGCCAGCAGTTTAGGCACTAGCTCTGGGGAGCTGTTTTTT.

This clonotype was found many times. This chain uses TRBV10-2 with TRBJ1-5; D might be TRBD1 (5 bases). The CDR3 is 15 amino acids. Looked up from germline, CDR1 is WSHSY and CDR2 is SAAADI. Trimming took 5 bases from V and 5 from J, leaving 16 bases between them. In nucleotides, the CDR3 is TGCGCCAGCAGTAGTCGGGGGATGAGGGATCAGCCCCAGCATTTT. It translates to CASSSRGMRDQPQHF.